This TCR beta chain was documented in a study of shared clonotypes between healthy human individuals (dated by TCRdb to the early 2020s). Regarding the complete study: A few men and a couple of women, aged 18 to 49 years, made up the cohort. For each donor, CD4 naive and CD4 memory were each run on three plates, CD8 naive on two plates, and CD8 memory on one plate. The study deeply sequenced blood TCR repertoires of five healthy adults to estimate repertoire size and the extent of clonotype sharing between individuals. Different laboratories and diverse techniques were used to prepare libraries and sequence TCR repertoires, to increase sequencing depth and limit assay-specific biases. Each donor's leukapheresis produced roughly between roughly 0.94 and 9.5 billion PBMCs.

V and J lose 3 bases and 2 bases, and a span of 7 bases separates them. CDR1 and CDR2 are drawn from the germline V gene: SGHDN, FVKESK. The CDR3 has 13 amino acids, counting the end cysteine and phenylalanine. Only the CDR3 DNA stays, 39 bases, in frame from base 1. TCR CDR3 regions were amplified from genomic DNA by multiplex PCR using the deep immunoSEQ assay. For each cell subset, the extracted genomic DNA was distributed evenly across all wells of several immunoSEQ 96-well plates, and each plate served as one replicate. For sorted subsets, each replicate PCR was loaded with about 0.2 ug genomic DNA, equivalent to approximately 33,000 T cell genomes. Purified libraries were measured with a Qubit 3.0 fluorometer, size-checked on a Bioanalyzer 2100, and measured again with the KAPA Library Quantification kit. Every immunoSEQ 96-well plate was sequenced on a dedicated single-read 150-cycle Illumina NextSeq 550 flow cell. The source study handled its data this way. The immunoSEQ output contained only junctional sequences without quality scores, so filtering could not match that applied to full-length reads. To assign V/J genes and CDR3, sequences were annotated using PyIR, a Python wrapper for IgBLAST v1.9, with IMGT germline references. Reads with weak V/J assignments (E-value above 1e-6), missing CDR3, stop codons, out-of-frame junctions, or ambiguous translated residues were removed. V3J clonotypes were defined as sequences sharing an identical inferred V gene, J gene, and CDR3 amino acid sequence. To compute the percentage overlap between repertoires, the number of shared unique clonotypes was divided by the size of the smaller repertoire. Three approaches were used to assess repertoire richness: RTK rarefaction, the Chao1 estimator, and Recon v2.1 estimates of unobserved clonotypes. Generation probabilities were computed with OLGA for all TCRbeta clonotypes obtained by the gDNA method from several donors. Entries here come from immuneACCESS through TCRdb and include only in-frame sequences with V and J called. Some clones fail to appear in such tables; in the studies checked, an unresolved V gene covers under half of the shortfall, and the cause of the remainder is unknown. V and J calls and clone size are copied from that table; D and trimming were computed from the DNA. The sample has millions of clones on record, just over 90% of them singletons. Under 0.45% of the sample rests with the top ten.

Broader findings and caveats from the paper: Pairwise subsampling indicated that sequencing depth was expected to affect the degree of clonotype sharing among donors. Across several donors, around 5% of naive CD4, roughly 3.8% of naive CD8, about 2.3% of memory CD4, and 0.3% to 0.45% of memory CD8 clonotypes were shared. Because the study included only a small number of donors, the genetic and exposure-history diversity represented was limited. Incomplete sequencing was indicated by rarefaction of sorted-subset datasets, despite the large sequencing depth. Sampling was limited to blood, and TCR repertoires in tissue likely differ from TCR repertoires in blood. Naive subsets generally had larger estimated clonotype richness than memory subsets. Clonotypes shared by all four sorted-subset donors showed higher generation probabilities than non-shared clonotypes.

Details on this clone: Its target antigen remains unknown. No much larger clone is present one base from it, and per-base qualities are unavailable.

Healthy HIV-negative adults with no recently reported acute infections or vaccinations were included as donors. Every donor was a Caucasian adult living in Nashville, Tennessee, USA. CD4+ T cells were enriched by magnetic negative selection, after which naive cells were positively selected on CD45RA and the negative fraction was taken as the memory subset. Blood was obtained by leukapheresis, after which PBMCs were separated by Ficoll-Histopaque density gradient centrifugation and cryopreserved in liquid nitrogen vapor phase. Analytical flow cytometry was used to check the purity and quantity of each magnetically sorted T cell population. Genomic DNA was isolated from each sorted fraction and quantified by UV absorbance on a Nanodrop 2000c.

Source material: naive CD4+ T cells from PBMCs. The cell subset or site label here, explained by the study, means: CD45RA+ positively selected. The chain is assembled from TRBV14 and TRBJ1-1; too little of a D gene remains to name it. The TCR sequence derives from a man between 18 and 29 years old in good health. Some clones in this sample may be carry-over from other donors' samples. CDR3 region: CASSHLPNTEAFF. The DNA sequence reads TGTGCCAGCAGCCATCTTCCCAACACTGAAGCTTTCTTT.